This T cell receptor (beta chain) appears in the sequencing data of a study of blood T cells in healthy people across ages. Investigators took around 11 milliliters of peripheral blood from every donor. Germline CDR1 is LGHNA and CDR2 is YSLEER. The CDR3 is 16 residues long. Germline trimming cut 1 base from V and 7 bases from J; bases unmatched to any gene: 8. Primed by a sample-barcoded 5' primer and a J-beta primer mix, a second PCR proceeded for about 6 to 11 cycles. Via MiXCR, TCRdb re-called the 5' RACE reads, giving one row per CDR3 protein. This table holds hundreds of thousands of distinct CDR3 sequences, roughly 50% found once.

This rearrangement joins TRBV4-3 to TRBJ1-4; 8 bases are a match to TRBD1. This TCR was sampled from a man under 40 in good health. Sequencing was performed on blood. CDR3 region: CASSQAGQGAVEKLFF. CDR3 nucleotide sequence: TGCGCCAGCAGCCAAGCCGGACAGGGTGCAGTTGAAAAACTGTTTTTT.